This T cell receptor beta chain was found in a study of T cell repertoires in cytomegalovirus infection. About the study: The authors relied on CMV epitopes, both recently identified HLA-C-restricted and well-studied HLA-B-restricted. Shared public TCR beta signatures pointed to both CMV infection and a matching HLA type. Study conclusions and caveats: The response measured ex vivo was dominated by TCR beta clonotypes (HLA-C-restricted and CMV-specific).

TCRdb re-analysed the reads in MiXCR, keeping a single row per CDR3 protein. The sample has about 310,000 distinct CDR3 sequences, approximately 25% seen once. Germline CDR1 reads SGHTA; CDR2 reads FQGNSA. The V gene end was trimmed by 5 bases and the J gene end by 7 bases; junction bases not matched to a gene: 15. This CDR3 region has 16 residues. This clonotype was counted only a few times. The antigen remains undetermined. This receptor was taken from a human donor in good health (CMV status not recorded). Some clones in this sample may be carry-over from other donors' samples. The sequences come from cultured PBMCs, collected from culture after CMV antigen stimulation. The chain recombines TRBV7-2 with TRBJ2-5, with 8 nucleotides matching TRBD2. The CDR3 nucleotides are TGTGCCAGCAGCCCCCGGTCGGGACTAGGCTTCGGGACCCAGTACTTC. Translation gives CASSPRSGLGFGTQYF.